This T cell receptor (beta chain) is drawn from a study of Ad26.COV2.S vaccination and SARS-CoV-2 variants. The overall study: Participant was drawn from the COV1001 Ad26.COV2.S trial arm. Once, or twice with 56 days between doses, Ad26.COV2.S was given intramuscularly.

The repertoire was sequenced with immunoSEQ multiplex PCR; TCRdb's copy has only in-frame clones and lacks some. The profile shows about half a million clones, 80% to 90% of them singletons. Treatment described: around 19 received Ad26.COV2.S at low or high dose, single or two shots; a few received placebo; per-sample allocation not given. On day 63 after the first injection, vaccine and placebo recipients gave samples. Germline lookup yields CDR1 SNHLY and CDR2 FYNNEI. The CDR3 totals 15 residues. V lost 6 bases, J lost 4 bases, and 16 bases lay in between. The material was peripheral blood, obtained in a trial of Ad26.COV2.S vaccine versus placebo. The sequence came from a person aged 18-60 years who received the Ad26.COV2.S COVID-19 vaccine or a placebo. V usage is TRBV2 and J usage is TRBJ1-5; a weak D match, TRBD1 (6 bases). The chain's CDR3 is CASRGPGTPNQPQHF. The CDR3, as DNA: TGTGCCAGCAGGGGCCCCGGGACACCTAATCAGCCCCAGCATTTT. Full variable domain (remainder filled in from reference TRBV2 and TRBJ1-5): EPEVTQTPSHQVTQMGQEVILRCVPISNHLYFYWYRQILGQKVEFLVSFYNNEISEKSEIFDDQFSVERPDGSNFTLKIRSTKLEDSAMYFCASRGPGTPNQPQHFGDGTRLSIL.